This is a list of T cell receptor beta chains from one sample in a study of T-cell memory formation after mild COVID-19. One entry per CDR3 protein results from TCRdb running MiXCR on the 5' RACE reads. Of 300,000 to 400,000 distinct CDR3 sequences in the sample, around 15% are singletons; the top ten hold about 20%. Sequencing input: PBMCs or a T cell subset sorted from them (not recorded which). The receptor source for this set is a man younger than 35 who had mild COVID-19 (a few samples of this study predate the infection). Cell type and time point are not known. The CDR3 runs from the conserved cysteine through the conserved F or W. The order of the fields is D gene, clone size, J gene, V gene, CDR3 protein, CDR3 DNA. The D gene is left open where the match is weak. For some rows the clone size is stated as once, few or many, or as a class when expanded; others skip it.

>NA|NA|TRBJ2-2|TRBV5-1
CASSLAPPPLRTGELFF
TGCGCCAGCAGCTTGGCTCCCCCACCCCTGAGGACCGGGGAGCTGTTTTTT
>TRBD2|NA|TRBJ2-3|TRBV5-5
CASRPASGAPTDTQYF
TGTGCCAGCAGACCCGCTAGCGGGGCCCCCACAGATACGCAGTATTTT
>NA|few|TRBJ1-5|TRBV21-1
CASSTCGVFKDQPQHF
TGTGCCAGCAGCACTTGCGGAGTCTTTAAGGATCAGCCCCAGCATTTT
>NA|NA|TRBJ2-1|TRBV7-2
CASSLGGTLPSYEQFF
TGTGCCAGCAGCTTAGGGGGGACTCTCCCGAGCTATGAGCAGTTCTTC
>NA|many|TRBJ2-3|TRBV5-5
CASSLGGNTQYF
TGTGCCAGCAGCTTGGGGGGAAATACGCAGTATTTT
>NA|NA|TRBJ2-7|TRBV10-3
CAISESKGLSYEQYF
TGTGCCATCAGTGAGTCGAAGGGACTCTCCTACGAGCAGTACTTC
>NA|NA|TRBJ1-2|TRBV4-3
CASSQEIGGGNYGYTF
TGCGCCAGCAGCCAAGAGATCGGCGGAGGGAACTATGGCTACACCTTC
>NA|NA|TRBJ1-5|TRBV2
CASSVSQPQHF
TGTGCCAGCAGTGTTAGTCAGCCCCAGCATTTT
>TRBD2|NA|TRBJ2-5|TRBV6-6
CASSPGGSEGETQYF
TGTGCCAGCAGCCCGGGAGGGTCTGAGGGAGAGACCCAGTACTTC
>NA|few|TRBJ2-1|TRBV6-6
CASSSGWVAYNEQFF
TGTGCCAGCAGTTCGGGCTGGGTCGCCTACAATGAGCAGTTCTTC
>NA|few|TRBJ1-1|TRBV3-1
CASSPTGQVNTEAFF
TGTGCCAGCAGCCCCACGGGCCAGGTGAACACTGAAGCTTTCTTT
>NA|few|TRBJ1-6|TRBV12-3/TRBV12-4
CASSFARDSPLHF
TGTGCCAGCAGTTTTGCCAGGGACTCACCCCTCCACTTT
>TRBD1|NA|TRBJ1-1|TRBV5-1
CASSSLGQEGPTAF
TGCGCCAGCAGCAGTTTGGGACAGGAGGGCCCCACGGCCTTT
>NA|few|TRBJ1-1|TRBV27
CASSLLSGNTEAFF
TGTGCCAGCAGTTTATTATCGGGGAACACTGAAGCTTTCTTT
>TRBD1|NA|TRBJ1-1|TRBV30
CAWSVLQGLAFF
TGTGCCTGGAGTGTACTACAGGGGTTGGCTTTCTTT
>NA|many|TRBJ2-1|TRBV5-1
CASSLAVLTNNEQFF
TGCGCCAGCAGCTTGGCAGTCCTAACAAACAATGAGCAGTTCTTC
>TRBD1|few|TRBJ1-5|TRBV12-3/TRBV12-4
CASSLVDRQYQPQHF
TGTGCCAGCAGTTTAGTGGACAGGCAGTATCAGCCCCAGCATTTT